The 18 T cell receptor beta chains below all came from one sample that was sequenced in a study of control samples from healthy donors and cancer patients (dated by TCRdb to between 2020 and 2021). Library construction relied on the immunoSEQ multiplex PCR assay. TCRdb provides this immuneACCESS table in a form limited to in-frame rearrangements. Some clones are lacking; in checked studies, under half of them reflect an unresolved V gene, and why the rest are absent is not known. This sample is represented by 100,000 to 110,000 clones; about 90% of them were singletons. 18% of the sample goes to the ten largest clones. The sequenced material came from blood. The origin of the receptors is a woman between 50 and 59 years old in good health.

The chain is built from TRBV7-9 and TRBJ2-1, with no clear D. Germline V CDR1 and CDR2: SEHNR, FQNEAQ (reference sequence). The CDR3 covers 12 residues. The ends were cut back, 1 base at V and 5 bases at J, with 3 bases in the middle. DNA of the CDR3: TGTGCCAGCAGCTTAGTAAACAATGAGCAGTTCTTC. Protein product: CASSLVNNEQFF.

The chain is built from TRBV4-3 and TRBJ1-2; 12 bases are a match to TRBD1. CDR1 and CDR2 (germline): LGHNA, YSLEER. The V and J ends lost 1 base and 5 bases, in that order; junction bases with no gene match: 2. The CDR3 consists of 15 residues. Here the CDR3 reads CASSQAGQGAYGYTF. CDR3 sequence (DNA): TGCGCCAGCAGCCAAGCGGGACAGGGGGCGTATGGCTACACCTTC.

The chain combines TRBV11-1 with TRBJ2-5; D not resolved. CDR1 is SGHAT, CDR2 FQDESV, per germline (reference sequence). The CDR3 is 14 amino acids. V was cut by 2 bases and J by 4 bases, with 11 bases left in between. The CDR3 DNA sequence: TGTGCCAGCAGCTTAAGGTCCAGGCGAGAGACCCAGTACTTC. This encodes CASSLRSRRETQYF.

The J gene is TRBJ1-2, the V gene TRBV5-1; perhaps TRBD1 as D (5 bases). V lost 5 bases to trimming and J lost 3 bases, with 23 bases between them. CDR3 size: 17 residues. CDR1 SGHRS and CDR2 YFSETQ come from the germline V gene. DNA for the CDR3: TGCGCCAGCAGGGAACCGGGACCGGGAAATGATTACTATGGCTACACCTTC. Translating gives CASREPGPGNDYYGYTF.

V and J are TRBV6-1 and TRBJ2-1, with 11 bases aligning to TRBD2. J lost 2 bases, V lost 4 bases, and 4 bases had no gene match. This CDR3 is 16 amino acids long. Per the germline V gene, CDR1 is MNHNS and CDR2 is SASEGT. This chain's CDR3 is CASSVTSGSPYNEQFF. The CDR3 DNA is TGTGCCAGCAGTGTAACTAGCGGGAGCCCCTACAATGAGCAGTTCTTC.

This chain joins TRBV19 and TRBJ2-3; no firm D call. This CDR3 region has 16 residues. The V end lost 0 bases, the J end lost 2 bases, and 12 bases lay between the germline ends. The germline V gene has CDR1 LNHDA and CDR2 SQIVND (reference sequence). The CDR3 DNA follows: TGTGCCAGTAGTATAGACCCCTCGCTTCTCACAGATACGCAGTATTTT. Its protein is CASSIDPSLLTDTQYF.

The chain combines TRBV9 with TRBJ1-5, with D unclear. The CDR3 has 19 amino acids. In germline, CDR1 is SGDLS, CDR2 YYNGEE. V lost 0 bases and J 0 bases, leaving 19 bases between the germline ends. The CDR3 coding sequence is TGTGCCAGCAGCGTAGTTGTGAAGGGCGTATCACATAGCAATCAGCCCCAGCATTTT. The encoded protein is CASSVVVKGVSHSNQPQHF.

This rearrangement joins TRBV13 to TRBJ2-1; D gene uncertain. CDR3 size: 13 residues. Germline-derived CDR1 and CDR2 are PRHDT and FYEKMQ (reference sequence). V lost 2 bases to trimming and J lost 4 bases, with 6 bases between them. DNA for the CDR3: TGTGCCAGCAGCTTAAATTATTACAATGAGCAGTTCTTC. This translates into CASSLNYYNEQFF.

The CDR3 region has the DNA TGTGCTAGTGGTGCCGGACTAGCGGGAGCTTCGAGAGATACGCAGTATTTT. This translates into CASGAGLAGASRDTQYF. The V call is TRBV12-5, the J call TRBJ2-3; 13 bases fit TRBD2. Germline values: CDR1 LGHNT, CDR2 FRNRAP. The V segment lost 5 bases and the J segment 5 bases; nucleotides outside the gene matches: 10. The CDR3 is 17 amino acids.

This chain links TRBV4-1 with TRBJ1-1; 9 nucleotides agree with TRBD1. The length of the CDR3 is 17 residues. V was pared by 5 bases and J by 1 base, with 11 bases of the junction left unmatched. CDR1 and CDR2 from the germline V gene are MGHRA and YSYEKL. CDR3 sequence reads: CASSAKNRGRRNTEAFF. In DNA form, the CDR3 reads TGCGCCAGCAGCGCCAAAAACAGGGGGCGCCGGAACACTGAAGCTTTCTTT.

This chain links TRBV15 with TRBJ1-1; D uncertain. Germline assignment: CDR1 LNHNV and CDR2 YYDKDF (reference sequence). The CDR3 sequence is 14 residues long. With 0 bases removed from V and 1 base from J, the gap between germline ends came to 6 bases. CDR3 amino acids: CATSRDITNTEAFF. The CDR3 DNA reads as TGTGCCACCAGCAGAGATATTACGAACACTGAAGCTTTCTTT.

The chain is built from TRBV4-2 and TRBJ2-1, with unresolved D. With 1 base removed from V and 5 bases from J, the gap between germline ends came to 9 bases. The CDR3 extends over 14 amino acids. Germline V gives CDR1 LGHNA, CDR2 YNFKEQ. CDR3 protein: CASSQAGMNNEQFF. Written as DNA, the CDR3 is TGTGCCAGCAGCCAAGCTGGTATGAACAATGAGCAGTTCTTC.

This chain links TRBV28 with TRBJ2-2; D is uncertain. Germline loops: CDR1 MDHEN, CDR2 SYDVKM. The V gene lost 7 bases and the J gene lost 6 bases, with 12 bases spanning the gap. CDR3 length: 13 amino acids. In DNA, the CDR3 is TGTGCCAGCACCATAGCCCCGCCCGGGGAGCTGTTTTTT. This codes for CASTIAPPGELFF.

This chain joins TRBV30 and TRBJ1-1; a possible D gene is TRBD1 (6 bases). The CDR3 has 17 residues. Germline lookup yields CDR1 GTSNPN and CDR2 SVGIG (reference sequence). Trimming pared 3 bases from V and 0 bases from J, leaving 20 bases between. The CDR3 DNA sequence: TGTGCCTGGAGCTTTAGCCGTACCAGGGGAATGAACACTGAAGCTTTCTTT. The encoded protein is CAWSFSRTRGMNTEAFF.

The chain links TRBV10-3 to TRBJ2-6, with a tentative D call TRBD2 (7 bases). V was cut by 2 bases and J by 0 bases, with 11 bases left in between. The CDR3 has 17 residues. Germline-derived CDR1 and CDR2 are ENHRY and SYGVKD. The CDR3: CAISEKGEGSGANVLTF. CDR3 nucleotides: TGTGCCATCAGTGAGAAGGGGGAGGGCTCTGGGGCCAACGTCCTGACTTTC.

V gene TRBV6-5 combines with J gene TRBJ2-7; D unresolved. The germline V gene encodes CDR1 MNHEY and CDR2 SVGAGI. The CDR3 totals 14 residues. V lost 4 bases and J 2 bases, leaving 12 bases between the germline ends. The DNA of the CDR3 is TGTGCCAGCAGTTCCGACAACCTAGCCTACGAGCAGTACGTC. Protein sequence: CASSSDNLAYEQYV.

J is TRBJ2-1 and V is TRBV9, with D possibly being TRBD2 (5 bases). This CDR3 region has 17 residues. Trimming removed 5 bases from V and 0 bases from J, with 18 bases in between. The germline CDR1 and CDR2 sequences are SGDLS and YYNGEE. CDR3 DNA sequence: TGTGCCAGCAGGGCAGATAAGGACTTTTACTCCTACAATGAGCAGTTCTTC. Amino acid sequence: CASRADKDFYSYNEQFF.

The chain uses TRBV3-1 (or the pseudogene TRBV3-2) and TRBJ1-2; D call uncertain. The CDR3 is 13 amino acids. Germline loops: CDR1 LGHDT, CDR2 YNNKEL (reference sequence). V lost 2 bases and J lost 8, with 12 bases in between. The CDR3 DNA follows: TGTGCCAGCAGCCAAACCCAAAGCAAAGGCTACACCTTC. As protein: CASSQTQSKGYTF.